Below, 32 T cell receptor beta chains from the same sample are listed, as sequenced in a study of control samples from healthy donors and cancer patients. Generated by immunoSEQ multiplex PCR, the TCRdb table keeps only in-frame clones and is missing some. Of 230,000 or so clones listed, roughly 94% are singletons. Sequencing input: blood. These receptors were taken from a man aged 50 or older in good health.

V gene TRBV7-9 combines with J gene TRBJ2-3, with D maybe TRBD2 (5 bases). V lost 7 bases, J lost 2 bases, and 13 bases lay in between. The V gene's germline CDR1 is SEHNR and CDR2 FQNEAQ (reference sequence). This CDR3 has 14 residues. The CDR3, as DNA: TGTGCCAGCACTGAAGGCGGGCCCACAGATACGCAGTATTTT. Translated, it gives CASTEGGPTDTQYF.

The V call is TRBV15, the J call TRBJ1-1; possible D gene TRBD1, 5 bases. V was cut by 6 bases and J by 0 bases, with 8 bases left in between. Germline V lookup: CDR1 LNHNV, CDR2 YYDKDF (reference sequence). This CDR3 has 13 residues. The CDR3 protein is CATSQGMNTEAFF. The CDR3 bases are TGTGCCACCAGTCAGGGAATGAACACTGAAGCTTTCTTT.

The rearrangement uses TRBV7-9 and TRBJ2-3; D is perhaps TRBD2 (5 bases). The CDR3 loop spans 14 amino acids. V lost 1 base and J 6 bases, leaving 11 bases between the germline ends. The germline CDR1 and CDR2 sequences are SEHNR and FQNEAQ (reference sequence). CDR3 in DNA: TGTGCCAGCAGCTTAGGCGGAGGAGCGGATACGCAGTATTTT. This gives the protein CASSLGGGADTQYF.

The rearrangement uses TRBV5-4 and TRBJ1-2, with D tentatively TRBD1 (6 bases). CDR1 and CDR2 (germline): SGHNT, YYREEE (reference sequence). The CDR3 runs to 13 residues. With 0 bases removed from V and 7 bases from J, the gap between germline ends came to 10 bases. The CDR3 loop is CASSLDRDAGYTF. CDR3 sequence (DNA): TGTGCCAGCAGCTTGGACAGGGACGCTGGCTACACCTTC. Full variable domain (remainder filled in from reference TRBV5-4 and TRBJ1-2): ETGVTQSPTHLIKTRGQQVTLRCSSQSGHNTVSWYQQALGQGPQFIFQYYREEENGRGNFPPRFSGLQFPNYSSELNVNALELDDSALYLCASSLDRDAGYTFGSGTRLTVV.

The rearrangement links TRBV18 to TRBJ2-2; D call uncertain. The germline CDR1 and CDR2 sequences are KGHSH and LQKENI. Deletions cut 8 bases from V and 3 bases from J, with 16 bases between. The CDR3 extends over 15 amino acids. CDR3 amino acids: CASRAGLSDTGELFF. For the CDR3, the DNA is TGTGCCAGCCGGGCCGGGTTAAGTGACACCGGGGAGCTGTTTTTT.

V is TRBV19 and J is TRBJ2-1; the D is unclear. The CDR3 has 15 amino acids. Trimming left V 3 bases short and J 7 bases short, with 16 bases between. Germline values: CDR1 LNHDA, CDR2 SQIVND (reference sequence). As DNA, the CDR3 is TGTGCCAGTAGTATGGCCGGGTATCTGGCTAATGAGCAGTTCTTC. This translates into CASSMAGYLANEQFF.

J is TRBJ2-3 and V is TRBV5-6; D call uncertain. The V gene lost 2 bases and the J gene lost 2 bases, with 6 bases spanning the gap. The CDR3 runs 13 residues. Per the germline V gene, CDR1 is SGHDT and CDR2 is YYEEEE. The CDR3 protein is CASSFQNTDTQYF. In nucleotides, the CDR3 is TGTGCCAGCAGCTTCCAGAACACAGATACGCAGTATTTT.

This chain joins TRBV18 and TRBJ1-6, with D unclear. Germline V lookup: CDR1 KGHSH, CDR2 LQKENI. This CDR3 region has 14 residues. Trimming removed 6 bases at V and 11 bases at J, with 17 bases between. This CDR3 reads CASSLETGFPPLHF. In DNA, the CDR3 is TGTGCCAGCTCCCTAGAGACGGGTTTTCCACCCCTCCACTTT.

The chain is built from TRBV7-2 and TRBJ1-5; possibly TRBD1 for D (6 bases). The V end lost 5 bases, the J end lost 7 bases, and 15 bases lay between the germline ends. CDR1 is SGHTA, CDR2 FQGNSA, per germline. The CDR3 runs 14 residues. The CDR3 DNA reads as TGTGCCAGCAGCCCACAGGGAGGAGGACAGCCCCAGCATTTT. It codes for CASSPQGGGQPQHF.

The CDR3 here is CASSSDMSSYEQYF. CDR3 coding DNA: TGTGCCAGCAGTTCGGACATGAGCTCCTACGAGCAGTACTTC. The genes are TRBV28 and TRBJ2-7, with a possible D match to TRBD1 (5 bases). CDR1 and CDR2 from the germline V gene are MDHEN and SYDVKM. Trimming shortened V by 4 bases and J by 0 bases, and 10 bases separated the two germline ends. CDR3 length: 14 residues.

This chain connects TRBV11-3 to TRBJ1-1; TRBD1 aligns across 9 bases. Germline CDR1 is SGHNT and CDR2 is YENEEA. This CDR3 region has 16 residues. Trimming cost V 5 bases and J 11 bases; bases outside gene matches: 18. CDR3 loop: CASSVGQGSGGGEAFF. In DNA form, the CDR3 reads TGTGCCAGCAGCGTGGGACAGGGATCGGGCGGAGGAGAGGCTTTCTTT.

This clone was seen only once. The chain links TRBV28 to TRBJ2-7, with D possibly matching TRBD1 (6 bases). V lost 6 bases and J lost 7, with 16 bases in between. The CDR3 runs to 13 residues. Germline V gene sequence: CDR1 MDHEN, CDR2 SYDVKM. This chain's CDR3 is CASSLSWGLEQYV. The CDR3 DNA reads TGTGCCAGCAGCCTATCTTGGGGGCTTGAGCAGTACGTC.

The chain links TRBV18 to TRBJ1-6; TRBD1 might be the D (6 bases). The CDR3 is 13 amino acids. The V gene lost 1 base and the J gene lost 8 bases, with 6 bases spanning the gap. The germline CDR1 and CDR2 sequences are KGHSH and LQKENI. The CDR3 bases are TGTGCCAGCTCACCACAGGGGGATTCACCCCTCCACTTT. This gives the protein CASSPQGDSPLHF. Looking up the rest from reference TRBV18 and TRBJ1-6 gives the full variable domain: NAGVMQNPRHLVRRRGQEARLRCSPMKGHSHVYWYRQLPEEGLKFMVYLQKENIIDESGMPKERFSAEFPKEGPSILRIQQVVRGDSAAYFCASSPQGDSPLHFGNGTRLTVT.

The CDR3 DNA is TGTGCCAGCAGTTTAAAGGACTATGGCTACACCTTC. It encodes CASSLKDYGYTF. The rearrangement uses TRBV28 and TRBJ1-2; no definite D call. From germline, CDR1 is MDHEN and CDR2 SYDVKM. The CDR3 spans 12 residues. Between the trimmed V and J ends, which lost 2 bases and 3 bases, there was a span of 4 bases.

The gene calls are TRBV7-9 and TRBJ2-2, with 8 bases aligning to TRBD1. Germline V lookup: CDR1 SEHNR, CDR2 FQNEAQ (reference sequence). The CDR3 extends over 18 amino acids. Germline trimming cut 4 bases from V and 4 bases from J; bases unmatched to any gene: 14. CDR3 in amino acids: CASSSTALTGGFTGELFF. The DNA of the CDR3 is TGTGCCAGCAGCTCGACCGCCCTAACAGGGGGATTCACCGGGGAGCTGTTTTTT. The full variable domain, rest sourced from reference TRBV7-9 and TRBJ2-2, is DTGVSQNPRHKITKRGQNVTFRCDPISEHNRLYWYRQTLGQGPEFLTYFQNEAQLEKSRLLSDRFSAERPKGSFSTLEIQRTEQGDSAMYLCASSSTALTGGFTGELFFGEGSRLTVL.

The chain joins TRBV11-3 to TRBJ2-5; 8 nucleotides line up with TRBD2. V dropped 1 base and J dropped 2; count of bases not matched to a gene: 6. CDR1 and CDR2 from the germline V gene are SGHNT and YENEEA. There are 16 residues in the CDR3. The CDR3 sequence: CASSLGVAGLQETQYF. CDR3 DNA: TGTGCCAGCAGCTTAGGGGTAGCGGGGTTACAAGAGACCCAGTACTTC. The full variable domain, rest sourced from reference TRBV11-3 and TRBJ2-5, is EAGVVQSPRYKIIEKKQPVAFWCNPISGHNTLYWYLQNLGQGPELLIRYENEEAVDDSQLPKDRFSAERLKGVDSTLKIQPAELGDSAVYLCASSLGVAGLQETQYFGPGTRLLVL.

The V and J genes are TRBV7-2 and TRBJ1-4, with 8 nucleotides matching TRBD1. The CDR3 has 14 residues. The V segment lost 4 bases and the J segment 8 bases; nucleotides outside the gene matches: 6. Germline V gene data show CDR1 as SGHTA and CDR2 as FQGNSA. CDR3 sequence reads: CASSYNRGSEKLFF. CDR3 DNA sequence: TGTGCCAGCAGCTATAACAGGGGGAGCGAAAAACTGTTTTTT.

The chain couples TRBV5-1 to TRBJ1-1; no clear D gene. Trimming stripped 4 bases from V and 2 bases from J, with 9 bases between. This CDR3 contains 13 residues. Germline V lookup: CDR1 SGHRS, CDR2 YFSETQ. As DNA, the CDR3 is TGCGCCAGCAGCAGTAGACGAAACACTGAAGCTTTCTTT. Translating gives CASSSRRNTEAFF.

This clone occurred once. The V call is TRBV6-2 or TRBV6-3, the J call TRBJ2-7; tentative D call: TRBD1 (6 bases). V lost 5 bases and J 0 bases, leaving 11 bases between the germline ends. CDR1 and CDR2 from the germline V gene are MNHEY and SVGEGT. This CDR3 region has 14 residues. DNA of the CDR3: TGTGCCAGCAGTATTGGACAGAGCTCCTACGAGCAGTACGTC. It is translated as CASSIGQSSYEQYV.

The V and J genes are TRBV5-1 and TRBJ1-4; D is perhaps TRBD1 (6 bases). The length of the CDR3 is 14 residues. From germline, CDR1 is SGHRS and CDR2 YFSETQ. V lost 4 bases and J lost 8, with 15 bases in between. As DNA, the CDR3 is TGCGCCAGCAGCCGTGGCGGGGGGCAGGAAAAACTGTTTTTT. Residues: CASSRGGGQEKLFF.

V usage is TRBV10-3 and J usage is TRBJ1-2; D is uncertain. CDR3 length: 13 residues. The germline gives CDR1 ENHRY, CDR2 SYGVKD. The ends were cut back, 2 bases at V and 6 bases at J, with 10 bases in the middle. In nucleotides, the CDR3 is TGTGCCATCAGTGAGAGGGTGGAAAATGGCTACACCTTC. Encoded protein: CAISERVENGYTF.

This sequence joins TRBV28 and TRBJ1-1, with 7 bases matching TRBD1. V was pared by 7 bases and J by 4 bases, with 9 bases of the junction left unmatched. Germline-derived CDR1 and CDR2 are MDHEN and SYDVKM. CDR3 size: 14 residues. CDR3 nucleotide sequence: TGTGCCAGCAACCCCAGGGGGGATGGCACTGAAGCTTTCTTT. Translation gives CASNPRGDGTEAFF.

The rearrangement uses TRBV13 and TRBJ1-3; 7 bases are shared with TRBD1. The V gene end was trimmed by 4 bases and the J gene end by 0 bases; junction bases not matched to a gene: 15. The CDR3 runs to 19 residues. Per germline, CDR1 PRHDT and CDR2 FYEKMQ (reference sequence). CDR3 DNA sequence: TGTGCCAGCAGCTCACCTGAGACAGGGCTCGCCTTCTCTGGAAACACCATATATTTT. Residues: CASSSPETGLAFSGNTIYF.

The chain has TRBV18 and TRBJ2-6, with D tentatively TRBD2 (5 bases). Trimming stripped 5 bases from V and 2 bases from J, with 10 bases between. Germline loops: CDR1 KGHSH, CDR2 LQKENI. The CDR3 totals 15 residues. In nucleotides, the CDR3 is TGTGCCAGCTCAGGACTTTCCACTGGGGCCAACGTCCTGACTTTC. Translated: CASSGLSTGANVLTF.

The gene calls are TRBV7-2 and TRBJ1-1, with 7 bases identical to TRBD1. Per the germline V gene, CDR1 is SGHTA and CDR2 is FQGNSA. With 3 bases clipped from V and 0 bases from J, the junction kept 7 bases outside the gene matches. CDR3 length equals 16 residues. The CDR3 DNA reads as TGTGCCAGCAGCTTTCTCGACAGGGTTATGAACACTGAAGCTTTCTTT. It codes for CASSFLDRVMNTEAFF.

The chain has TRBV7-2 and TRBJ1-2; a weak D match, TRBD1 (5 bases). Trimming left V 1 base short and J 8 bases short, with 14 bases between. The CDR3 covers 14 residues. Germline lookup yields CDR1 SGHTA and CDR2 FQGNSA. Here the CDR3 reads CASSLEEIPGGYTF. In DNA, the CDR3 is TGTGCCAGCAGCTTAGAGGAGATCCCAGGGGGCTACACCTTC. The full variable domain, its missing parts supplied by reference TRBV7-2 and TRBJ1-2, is GAGVSQSPSNKVTEKGKDVELRCDPISGHTALYWYRQSLGQGLEFLIYFQGNSAPDKSGLPSDRFSAERTGGSVSTLTIQRTQQEDSAVYLCASSLEEIPGGYTFGSGTRLTVV.

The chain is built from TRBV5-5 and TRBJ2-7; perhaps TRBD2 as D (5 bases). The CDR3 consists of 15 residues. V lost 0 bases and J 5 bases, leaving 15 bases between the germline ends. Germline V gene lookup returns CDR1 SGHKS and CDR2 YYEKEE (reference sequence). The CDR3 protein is CASSLVGRGWNEQYF. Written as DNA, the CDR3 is TGTGCCAGCAGCTTGGTTGGACGGGGATGGAACGAGCAGTACTTC.

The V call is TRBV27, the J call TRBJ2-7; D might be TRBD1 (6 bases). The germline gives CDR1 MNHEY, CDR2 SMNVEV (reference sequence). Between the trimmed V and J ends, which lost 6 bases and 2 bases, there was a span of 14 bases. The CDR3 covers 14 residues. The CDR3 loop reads CASRPGQTTYEQYF. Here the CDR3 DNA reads TGTGCCAGCAGACCGGGACAAACCACCTACGAGCAGTACTTC.

CDR3 amino acids: CASSPGPGGTQYF. The CDR3 DNA follows: TGTGCCAGCAGTCCCGGGCCGGGGGGGACGCAGTATTTT. The rearrangement links TRBV12-3 or TRBV12-4 to TRBJ2-3; 8 nucleotides line up with TRBD2. The CDR3 length is 13 residues. V was pared by 5 bases and J by 9 bases, with 7 bases of the junction left unmatched.

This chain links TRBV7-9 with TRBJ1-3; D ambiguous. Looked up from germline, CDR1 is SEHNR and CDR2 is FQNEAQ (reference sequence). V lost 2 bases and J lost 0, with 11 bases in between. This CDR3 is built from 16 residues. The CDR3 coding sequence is TGTGCCAGCAGCTTAAAGCCCGGGCCCTCTGGAAACACCATATATTTT. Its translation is CASSLKPGPSGNTIYF. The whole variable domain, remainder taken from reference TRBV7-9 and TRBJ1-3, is DTGVSQNPRHKITKRGQNVTFRCDPISEHNRLYWYRQTLGQGPEFLTYFQNEAQLEKSRLLSDRFSAERPKGSFSTLEIQRTEQGDSAMYLCASSLKPGPSGNTIYFGEGSWLTVV.

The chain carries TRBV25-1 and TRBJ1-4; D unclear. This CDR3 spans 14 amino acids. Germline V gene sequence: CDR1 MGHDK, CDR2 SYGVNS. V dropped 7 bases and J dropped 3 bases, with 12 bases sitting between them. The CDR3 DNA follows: TGTGCCAGCACCAAAGGTCCTCCTAATGAAAAACTGTTTTTT. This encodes CASTKGPPNEKLFF.

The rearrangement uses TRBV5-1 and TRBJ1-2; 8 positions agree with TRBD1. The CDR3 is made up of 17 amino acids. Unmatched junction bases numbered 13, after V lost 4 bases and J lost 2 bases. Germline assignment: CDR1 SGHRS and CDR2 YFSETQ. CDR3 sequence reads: CASSLYPPTGANYGYTF. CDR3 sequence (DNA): TGCGCCAGCAGCCTGTACCCACCGACAGGGGCGAACTATGGCTACACCTTC.